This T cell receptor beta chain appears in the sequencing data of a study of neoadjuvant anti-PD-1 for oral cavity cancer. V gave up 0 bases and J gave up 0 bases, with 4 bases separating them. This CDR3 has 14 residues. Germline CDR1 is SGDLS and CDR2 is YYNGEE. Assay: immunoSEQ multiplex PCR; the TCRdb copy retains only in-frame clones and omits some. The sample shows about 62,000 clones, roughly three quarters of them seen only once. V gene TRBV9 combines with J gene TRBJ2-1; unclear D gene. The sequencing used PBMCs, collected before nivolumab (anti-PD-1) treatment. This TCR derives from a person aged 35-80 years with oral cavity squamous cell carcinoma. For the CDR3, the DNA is TGTGCCAGCAGCGTAGATAGCTCCTACAATGAGCAGTTCTTC. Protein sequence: CASSVDSSYNEQFF.